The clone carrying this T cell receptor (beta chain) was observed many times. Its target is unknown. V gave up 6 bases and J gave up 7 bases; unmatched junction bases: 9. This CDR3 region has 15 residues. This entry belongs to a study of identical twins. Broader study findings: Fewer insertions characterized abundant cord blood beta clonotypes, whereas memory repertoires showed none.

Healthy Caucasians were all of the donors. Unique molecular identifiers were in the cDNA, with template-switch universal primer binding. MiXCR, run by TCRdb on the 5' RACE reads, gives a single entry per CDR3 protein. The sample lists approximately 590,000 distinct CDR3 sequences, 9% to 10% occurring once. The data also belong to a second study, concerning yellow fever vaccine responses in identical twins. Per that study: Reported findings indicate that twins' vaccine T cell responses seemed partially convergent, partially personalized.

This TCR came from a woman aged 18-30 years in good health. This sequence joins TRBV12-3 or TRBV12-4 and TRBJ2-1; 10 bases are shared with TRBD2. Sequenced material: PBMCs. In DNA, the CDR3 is TGTGCCAGCAGACCCTCTAGCGGGGGTTGGAATGAGCAGTTCTTC. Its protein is CASRPSSGGWNEQFF.